This T cell receptor (beta chain) was recovered during a study of T cells in Graves' hyperthyroidism and ophthalmopathy. The study's findings and limits: Most expanded thyroid clonotypes above 0.001 also appeared in blood.

Germline V CDR1 and CDR2: LNHDA, SQIVND (reference sequence). The ends were cut back, 5 bases at V and 12 bases at J, with 14 bases in the middle. The CDR3 is 12 residues long. Ophthalmopathy in the patients scored at least 3 on Clinical Activity Score and at least 4 on NOSPECS grade, lasting under 3 months. This clonotype was seen more than once but under ten times. Its matching antigen is unknown. What was amplified from RNA transcripts were TCR beta CDR3 regions. RT-PCR in the first round (using the HTBI primer set) targeted the TCR CDR3. TCRdb reanalysed the multiplex PCR reads using MiXCR and keeps one entry per CDR3 protein. The data hold 600,000 to 700,000 distinct CDR3 sequences, with roughly 14% observed a single time.

V gene TRBV19 combines with J gene TRBJ1-5; D gene ambiguous. The specimen was blood. This sequence was found in a woman aged 40 to 50 with Graves' ophthalmopathy. The CDR3: CASSGGHPGQHF. DNA for the CDR3: TGTGCCAGTAGTGGTGGTCACCCCGGCCAGCATTTT.